The rows below give T cell receptor beta chains drawn from one sample of a study of blood T cell repertoires in COVID-19. Data came from immunoSEQ multiplex PCR; TCRdb stores just in-frame clones and leaves some out. This repertoire shows approximately 300,000 clones, around 90% found once; its top ten account for 6% to 7%. Material for sequencing was peripheral blood. All receptors derive from a woman in her twenties or thirties with COVID-19, enrolled during active disease. Both conserved end residues are trimmed from each CDR3. D genes are given only for firm matches.

j_call v_call d_call cdr3_aa
TRBJ2-3 TRBV9 . ASSVTGYVTDTQY
TRBJ2-5 TRBV3-1/TRBV3-2 . ASSQTHGGGGPTQY
TRBJ2-7 TRBV4-2 . ASRKSIGNSYEQY
TRBJ2-3 TRBV7-9 TRBD2 ASSLSGATGDTQY
TRBJ2-5 TRBV18 TRBD1 ASSPYGTGGKTQY
TRBJ2-1 TRBV27 TRBD2 ASSPGLAGGYYNEQF
TRBJ2-3 TRBV3-1/TRBV3-2 . ASSQVAGGKGPDTQY
TRBJ2-7 TRBV7-9 . ASSSRPYEQY
TRBJ2-5 TRBV7-9 TRBD2 ASSSRVLAGGEETQY
TRBJ2-3 TRBV5-1 TRBD2 ASSLGRLGGTTDTQY
TRBJ2-7 TRBV28 . ASIQTFPYEQY
TRBJ1-6 TRBV9 TRBD1 ASSQRTGNSPLH
TRBJ2-5 TRBV7-3 TRBD2 ASSTGLAGQETQY
TRBJ1-2 TRBV5-1 . ASSLGQGGNYGYT
TRBJ1-1 TRBV30 TRBD1 AWSSNRGPTEAF
TRBJ2-7 TRBV7-9 TRBD2 ASSVSGSATYEQY
TRBJ2-2 TRBV6-4 TRBD1 ASSGIAGGTGELF
TRBJ2-3 TRBV30 TRBD2 AWSVGLAGGADTQY
TRBJ2-2 TRBV11-3 TRBD2 ASSLAPGLAGDTGELF
TRBJ2-2 TRBV6-5 TRBD2 ASSYLSGNTGELF
TRBJ1-4 TRBV6-1 TRBD1 ASSERGGLRKLF
TRBJ2-7 TRBV11-2 . ASSLDRYEQY
TRBJ1-5 TRBV4-1 . ASAQGEGQPQH
TRBJ1-3 TRBV11-2 . ASSPYSGNTIY
TRBJ2-1 TRBV4-3 . ASSQGLAPNGYNEQF
TRBJ1-1 TRBV4-1 . ASSQINRENTEAF
TRBJ2-5 TRBV7-8 . ASSLVRSQETQY